This T cell receptor beta chain was captured by sequencing in a study of spatial heterogeneity in lung cancer. Study background: Matched bulk RNA-seq provided a T cell module score, and TCR transcript counts in tumor regions correlated strongly with it. For the average unique TCR and UMI combination, more than nine occurrences appeared in raw reads.

Specified time point: sample taken at primary tumor resection. Samples came from around 70 TRACERx patients with untreated early-stage lung cancer. TCRs were sequenced from unsorted whole RNA of tumor, nontumor lung or PBMC. The CDR3 is made up of 13 amino acids. The ends were cut back, 6 bases at V and 8 bases at J, with 13 bases in the middle. Germline CDR1 MNHEY, CDR2 SVGAGI. Findings and limits, study-wide: Counts of expanded alpha and beta TCRs within tumors tracked the tumor nonsynonymous mutation count.

TCRdb passed the 5' RACE reads through MiXCR, listing each CDR3 protein once. The data contain about 28,000 distinct CDR3 sequences, just over 7% of them singletons. Turning to this clonotype: Its cognate antigen is unknown.

This sequence joins TRBV6-5 and TRBJ1-4; D remains unclear. The sequence was obtained from a male donor with early-stage non-small cell lung cancer. The specimen comprised lung tumor tissue, sampled at surgery. CDR3: CASRRASGEKLFF. CDR3 DNA sequence: TGTGCCAGCAGAAGGGCCTCAGGAGAAAAACTGTTTTTT.